This entry lists 28 T cell receptor beta chains sequenced from one sample in a study of blood T cell repertoires in COVID-19. Libraries were prepared by immunoSEQ multiplex PCR; TCRdb keeps only in-frame clonotypes and omits some of them. This sample yields 100,000 or so clones, of which approximately 87% are seen a single time; 9.5% to 15% belongs to the top ten. Sequenced: peripheral blood. These receptors were taken from a human donor in a cohort sampled during active COVID-19.

The CDR3 sequence: CASSPGDRTTGELFF. The CDR3 nucleotides are TGCGCCAGCAGCCCGGGGGACAGGACCACCGGGGAGCTGTTTTTT. The V and J genes are TRBV5-1 and TRBJ2-2; 8 bases align to TRBD1. The germline V gene has CDR1 SGHRS and CDR2 YFSETQ. J gave up 4 bases and V 4 bases, and 6 bases lay outside the gene matches. This CDR3 spans 15 amino acids. The full variable domain, its missing parts supplied by reference TRBV5-1 and TRBJ2-2, is KAGVTQTPRYLIKTRGQQVTLSCSPISGHRSVSWYQQTPGQGLQFLFEYFSETQRNKGNFPGRFSGRQFSNSRSEMNVSTLELGDSALYLCASSPGDRTTGELFFGEGSRLTVL.

This chain uses TRBV5-1 with TRBJ2-2, with 8 bases identical to TRBD1. Germline CDR1 and CDR2: SGHRS and YFSETQ. V lost 7 bases to trimming and J lost 7 bases; unmatched junction nucleotides: 9. This CDR3 comprises 14 residues. The CDR3 DNA reads TGCGCCAGCCTCCAGACAGGGGCGAACGGGGAGCTGTTTTTT. Its protein is CASLQTGANGELFF.

The chain couples TRBV27 to TRBJ2-1; D is perhaps TRBD2 (5 bases). With 6 bases removed from V and 4 bases from J, the gap between germline ends came to 16 bases. Germline lookup yields CDR1 MNHEY and CDR2 SMNVEV (reference sequence). There are 15 residues in the CDR3. The CDR3 is CASSPLGAFYNEQFF. CDR3 nucleotides: TGTGCCAGCAGCCCACTAGGCGCCTTTTACAATGAGCAGTTCTTC.

The V and J genes are TRBV9 and TRBJ1-1; TRBD1 is a possible D gene (5 bases). This CDR3 has 14 amino acids. Germline V gene data show CDR1 as SGDLS and CDR2 as YYNGEE. V shed 4 bases and J shed 3 bases, with 13 bases lying between them. The CDR3 loop reads CASSLTLRDTEAFF. In DNA, the CDR3 is TGTGCCAGCAGCCTCACGCTCAGGGACACTGAAGCTTTCTTT. The complete variable domain, with remaining parts taken from reference TRBV9 and TRBJ1-1, reads DSGVTQTPKHLITATGQRVTLRCSPRSGDLSVYWYQQSLDQGLQFLIQYYNGEERAKGNILERFSAQQFPDLHSELNLSSLELGDSALYFCASSLTLRDTEAFFGQGTRLTVV.

The rearrangement links TRBV25-1 to TRBJ1-3; no clear D gene. Looked up from germline, CDR1 is MGHDK and CDR2 is SYGVNS. CDR3 size: 14 residues. The ends were cut back, 1 base at V and 0 bases at J, with 4 bases in the middle. The CDR3 is CASSEFYSGNTIYF. DNA for the CDR3: TGTGCCAGCAGTGAATTCTACTCTGGAAACACCATATATTTT.

V usage is TRBV4-3 and J usage is TRBJ1-2; D gene unclear. The V gene's germline CDR1 is LGHNA and CDR2 YSLEER. The V gene lost 0 bases and the J gene lost 6 bases, with 14 bases spanning the gap. This CDR3 region has 15 residues. The CDR3 nucleotides read TGCGCCAGCAGCCAAGATACCGGAGGGTGGGATGGCTACACCTTC. Translation: CASSQDTGGWDGYTF.

The J gene is TRBJ1-1, the V gene TRBV19; 10 positions agree with TRBD1. CDR1 is LNHDA, CDR2 SQIVND, per germline (reference sequence). The CDR3 is 17 amino acids. The J segment lost 1 base and the V segment lost 5 bases, leaving 10 bases of the junction unmatched. The CDR3 coding sequence is TGTGCCAGTAGTGACCAGACAGGGGGCCTGGGGAACACTGAAGCTTTCTTT. This gives the protein CASSDQTGGLGNTEAFF. Based on the CDR3 plus reference TRBV19 and TRBJ1-1, the full variable domain is DGGITQSPKYLFRKEGQNVTLSCEQNLNHDAMYWYRQDPGQGLRLIYYSQIVNDFQKGDIAEGYSVSREKKESFPLTVTSAQKNPTAFYLCASSDQTGGLGNTEAFFGQGTRLTVV.

J is TRBJ1-1 and V is TRBV7-2; 7 positions match TRBD1. The V gene end was trimmed by 5 bases and the J gene end by 4 bases; junction bases not matched to a gene: 7. In germline, CDR1 is SGHTA, CDR2 FQGNSA. The CDR3 consists of 14 residues. The CDR3 region has the DNA TGTGCCAGCAGCGCCCTACAGGGGATCACTGAAGCTTTCTTT. Translated: CASSALQGITEAFF.

CDR3 sequence (DNA): TGTGCCAGCAGTGCTACTAGCGGGGGCTCTACAGATACGCAGTATTTT. It specifies CASSATSGGSTDTQYF. This chain links TRBV6-4 with TRBJ2-3; 11 bases are a match to TRBD2. The CDR3 extends over 16 amino acids. With V trimmed by 4 bases and J by 3 bases, 6 bases remained unmatched. Germline loops: CDR1 MRHNA, CDR2 SNTAGT.

The gene calls are TRBV4-1 and TRBJ1-2, with D possibly being TRBD1 (5 bases). This CDR3 is built from 14 residues. CDR1 is MGHRA, CDR2 YSYEKL, per germline. The V end was cut by 4 bases, the J end by 6 bases, with 15 bases between. CDR3 DNA sequence: TGCGCCAGCAGCCCTGAAATAGGGGCAAATGGCTACACCTTC. This gives the protein CASSPEIGANGYTF.

The chain employs TRBV7-2 and TRBJ2-1; weak D call: TRBD2 (6 bases). CDR1 is SGHTA and CDR2 is FQGNSA in the germline V gene. The CDR3 has 13 residues. Trimming removed 5 bases from V and 10 bases from J, with 15 bases in between. The CDR3 nucleotides are TGTGCCAGCAGCGCGGGACTTCCTTCCGAGCAGTTCTTC. Its translation: CASSAGLPSEQFF. The full variable domain, with the rest looked up from reference TRBV7-2 and TRBJ2-1, is GAGVSQSPSNKVTEKGKDVELRCDPISGHTALYWYRQSLGQGLEFLIYFQGNSAPDKSGLPSDRFSAERTGGSVSTLTIQRTQQEDSAVYLCASSAGLPSEQFFGPGTRLTVL.

The V gene is TRBV5-4, the J gene TRBJ2-7; TRBD2 agrees at 12 bases. Germline lookup yields CDR1 SGHNT and CDR2 YYREEE (reference sequence). This CDR3 is built from 17 residues. The V gene end was trimmed by 0 bases and the J gene end by 1 base; junction bases not matched to a gene: 5. CDR3 region: CASSLGTSGGKSYEQYF. The CDR3 DNA sequence: TGTGCCAGCAGCTTGGGCACTAGCGGGGGGAAATCCTACGAGCAGTACTTC.

V usage is TRBV2 and J usage is TRBJ2-5; 7 bases line up with TRBD2. This CDR3 spans 13 amino acids. Looked up from germline, CDR1 is SNHLY and CDR2 is FYNNEI. The ends lost 7 bases at V and 5 bases at J; junction bases unmatched: 7. The CDR3 region has the DNA TGTGCCAGCACGGCGGGGGAGGTGGAGACCCAGTACTTC. Translation: CASTAGEVETQYF.

A single count supports this clone. V gene TRBV10-2 combines with J gene TRBJ2-1, with a possible D match to TRBD1 (5 bases). Germline V gene sequence: CDR1 WSHSY, CDR2 SAAADI. The CDR3 sequence is 12 residues long. V lost 6 bases, J lost 4 bases, and 7 bases lay in between. CDR3 residues: CASRTGYNEQFF. In DNA form, the CDR3 reads TGCGCCAGCAGAACAGGTTACAATGAGCAGTTCTTC.

The gene calls are TRBV6-2 or TRBV6-3 and TRBJ2-5; 13 bases map to TRBD2. J was trimmed by 5 bases and V by 2 bases; bases with no gene match: 8. Germline values: CDR1 MNHEY, CDR2 SVGEGT. This CDR3 is 17 amino acids long. The DNA of the CDR3 is TGTGCCAGCAGTTACCCTCGGACTAGCGGGAGTGTTGAGACCCAGTACTTC. Residues: CASSYPRTSGSVETQYF.

V gene TRBV4-1 combines with J gene TRBJ1-1; D is unresolved. Deletions cut 3 bases from V and 1 base from J, with 9 bases between. Germline V gene sequence: CDR1 MGHRA, CDR2 YSYEKL. This CDR3 region has 14 residues. CDR3 in DNA: TGCGCCAGCAGCCAGGTCCGGGAGAACACTGAAGCTTTCTTT. This translates into CASSQVRENTEAFF.

The V gene is TRBV18, the J gene TRBJ1-1; perhaps TRBD1 as D (5 bases). This CDR3 contains 15 residues. Deletions cut 1 base from V and 1 base from J, with 10 bases between. Germline V gene sequence: CDR1 KGHSH, CDR2 LQKENI. In DNA form, the CDR3 reads TGTGCCAGCTCACCACAACAGGACCGGAACACTGAAGCTTTCTTT. Amino acid sequence: CASSPQQDRNTEAFF.

This clone was detected once. CDR3 region: CASSYVWRGGTGELFF. In nucleotides, the CDR3 is TGTGCCAGCAGTTACGTTTGGCGGGGGGGAACCGGGGAGCTGTTTTTT. V and J are TRBV6-5 and TRBJ2-2; 9 bases align to TRBD2. The V gene end was trimmed by 2 bases and the J gene end by 5 bases; junction bases not matched to a gene: 6. The CDR3 extends over 16 amino acids. Germline CDR1 MNHEY, CDR2 SVGAGI.

This chain joins TRBV7-2 and TRBJ2-1; D remains unclear. The CDR3 covers 11 residues. The germline V and J ends were trimmed by 5 bases and 9 bases, with 8 bases remaining between them. CDR1 and CDR2 from the germline V gene are SGHTA and FQGNSA. This CDR3 is CASSLFFEQFF. The DNA of the CDR3 is TGTGCCAGCAGCCTCTTCTTTGAGCAGTTCTTC.

This rearrangement joins TRBV3-1 (or the pseudogene TRBV3-2) to TRBJ2-5; D might be TRBD2 (5 bases). CDR1 and CDR2 from the germline V gene are LGHDT and YNNKEL (reference sequence). Deletions cut 1 base from V and 5 bases from J, with 20 bases between. The CDR3 has 17 residues. The CDR3 nucleotides read TGTGCCAGCAGCCAAGTGGGCAGGCCAGAGGGTCGCGAGACCCAGTACTTC. Translation gives CASSQVGRPEGRETQYF.

This chain joins TRBV4-3 and TRBJ2-1; 10 nucleotides match TRBD2. This CDR3 region has 19 residues. V gave up 0 bases and J gave up 0 bases; unmatched junction bases: 8. From germline, CDR1 is LGHNA and CDR2 YSLEER. The CDR3 DNA reads TGCGCCAGCAGCCAAGAGACTAGCGGGTATACAAGCTCCTACAATGAGCAGTTCTTC. It specifies CASSQETSGYTSSYNEQFF.

V usage is TRBV7-6 and J usage is TRBJ2-5; D is unresolved. Per the germline V gene, CDR1 is SGHVS and CDR2 is FNYEAQ. This CDR3 is built from 15 residues. The germline V and J ends were trimmed by 4 bases and 3 bases, with 15 bases remaining between them. This CDR3 reads CASSSRFDTKETQYF. The CDR3, as DNA: TGTGCCAGCAGCTCCCGTTTCGATACTAAAGAGACCCAGTACTTC.

This chain joins TRBV11-3 and TRBJ2-5, with 7 positions matching TRBD2. The CDR3 is 15 amino acids. Germline V gene sequence: CDR1 SGHNT, CDR2 YENEEA. V lost 1 base, J lost 4 bases, and 6 bases stayed unmatched. CDR3 DNA: TGTGCCAGCAGCTTAGGGAGCGGGATTTTAGAGACCCAGTACTTC. This gives the protein CASSLGSGILETQYF.

The genes are TRBV5-6 and TRBJ2-3; TRBD2 aligns across 14 bases. The CDR3 consists of 16 residues. The germline gives CDR1 SGHDT, CDR2 YYEEEE. J was trimmed by 7 bases and V by 4 bases; bases with no gene match: 8. The CDR3 here is CASSTWTSGRLYTQYF. In nucleotides, the CDR3 is TGTGCCAGCAGCACATGGACTAGCGGGAGGTTATATACGCAGTATTTT.

The chain carries TRBV6-5 and TRBJ2-2, with D perhaps matching TRBD1 (5 bases). V lost 5 bases, J lost 5 bases, and 9 bases lay in between. The germline CDR1 and CDR2 sequences are MNHEY and SVGAGI. The CDR3 is 13 residues long. CDR3 loop: CASSRGFTGELFF. CDR3 DNA: TGTGCCAGCAGTAGGGGCTTTACCGGGGAGCTGTTTTTT.

This CDR3 is CSAGQGASEAFF. Written as DNA, the CDR3 is TGCAGCGCGGGACAGGGGGCATCTGAAGCTTTCTTT. The chain has TRBV29-1 and TRBJ1-1; 12 positions match TRBD1. The J segment lost 6 bases and the V segment lost 7 bases, leaving 3 bases of the junction unmatched. Germline-derived CDR1 and CDR2 are SQVTM and ANQGSEA. The CDR3 has 12 amino acids.

The CDR3 nucleotides are TGTGCCACCAGCAGAGATCCTAGCGGGGGGGCCTCCACCGGGGAGCTGTTTTTT. It specifies CATSRDPSGGASTGELFF. The chain recombines TRBV15 with TRBJ2-2; 12 nucleotides agree with TRBD2. The V gene's germline CDR1 is LNHNV and CDR2 YYDKDF (reference sequence). V lost 0 bases and J lost 4; bases outside the gene matches: 6. CDR3 size: 18 residues.

The chain recombines TRBV9 with TRBJ1-6; 8 bases are shared with TRBD1. The CDR3 has 16 residues. The V and J ends lost 4 bases and 7 bases, in that order; junction bases with no gene match: 10. The germline gives CDR1 SGDLS, CDR2 YYNGEE. This CDR3 reads CASSPVPGQGNSPLHF. The CDR3 DNA follows: TGTGCCAGCAGCCCCGTCCCCGGACAGGGCAATTCACCCCTCCACTTT.